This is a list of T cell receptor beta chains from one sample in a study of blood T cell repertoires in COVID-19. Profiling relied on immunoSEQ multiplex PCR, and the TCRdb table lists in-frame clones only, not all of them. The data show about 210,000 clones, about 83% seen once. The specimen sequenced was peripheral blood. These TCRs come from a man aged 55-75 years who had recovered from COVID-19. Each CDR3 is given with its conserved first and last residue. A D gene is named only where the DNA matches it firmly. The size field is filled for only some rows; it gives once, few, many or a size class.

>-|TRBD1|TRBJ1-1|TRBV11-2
TGTGCCAGCAGCTGGACAGGACTGAACACTGAAGCTTTCTTT
CASSWTGLNTEAFF
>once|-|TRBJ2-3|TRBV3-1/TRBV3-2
TGTGCCAGCAGCACCCCGGGGGATATTGATACGCAGTATTTT
CASSTPGDIDTQYF
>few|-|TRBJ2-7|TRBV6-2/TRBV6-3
TGTGCCAGCAGTTACGAGGCCTACGAGCAGTACTTC
CASSYEAYEQYF
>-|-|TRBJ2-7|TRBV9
TGTGCCAGCAGCGTAGGATTGGCGGGACCAAACTACGAGCAGTACTTC
CASSVGLAGPNYEQYF
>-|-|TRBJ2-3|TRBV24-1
TGTGCCACCAGTGAGCCTCCGGTGGATACGCAGTATTTT
CATSEPPVDTQYF
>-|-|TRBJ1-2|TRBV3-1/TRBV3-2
TGTGCCAGCAGCCCTCGGACGGGGGGCTACACCTTC
CASSPRTGGYTF
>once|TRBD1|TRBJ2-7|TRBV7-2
TGTGCCAGCAGCCCGCATATGGGACAGCCCTACGAGCAGTACTTC
CASSPHMGQPYEQYF
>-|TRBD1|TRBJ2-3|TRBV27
TGTGCCAGCAGCTTGGACAGGGGCATCATCTCTACGCAGTATTTT
CASSLDRGIISTQYF
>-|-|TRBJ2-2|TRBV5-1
TGCGCCAGCAGCTTTCCAGGAACCGGGGAGCTGTTTTTT
CASSFPGTGELFF
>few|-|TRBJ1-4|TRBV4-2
TGTGCCAGCAGCCAAGATTACTCAGGCCAGGGTAATGAAAAACTGTTTTTT
CASSQDYSGQGNEKLFF
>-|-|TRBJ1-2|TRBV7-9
TGTGCCAGCAGCTTCCGACAGCTAGCTAACTATGGCTACACCTTC
CASSFRQLANYGYTF
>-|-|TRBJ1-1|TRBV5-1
TGCGCCAGCAGCTTGGGTGTCAGAATGAACACTGAAGCTTTCTTT
CASSLGVRMNTEAFF
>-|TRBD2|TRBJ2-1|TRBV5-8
TGTGCCAGCAGCTTGGCCGTCCGACTAGCGGGAGATAATGAGCAGTTCTTC
CASSLAVRLAGDNEQFF
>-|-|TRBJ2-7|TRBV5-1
TGCGCCAGCAGCCCCGGAGGGGTCGTTCGGGAGCAGTACTTC
CASSPGGVVREQYF
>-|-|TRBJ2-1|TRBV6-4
TGTGCCAGCAGCCTCGCGGCGGGATCCTACAATGAGCAGTTCTTC
CASSLAAGSYNEQFF
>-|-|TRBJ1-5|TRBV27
TGTGCCAGCTGTCCCGCAGGGGTGGGTCAGCCCCAGCATTTT
CASCPAGVGQPQHF
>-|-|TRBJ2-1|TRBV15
TGTGCCACCAGCAGAGACTACCGGGGTGAGCAGTTCTTC
CATSRDYRGEQFF
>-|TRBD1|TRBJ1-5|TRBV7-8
TGTGCCAGCAGCTTACTCGGCCTTGGGACAGGGAGCAATCAGCCCCAGCATTTT
CASSLLGLGTGSNQPQHF
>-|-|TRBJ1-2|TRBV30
TGTGCCTGGAGTGGAGGGACAAACTATGGCTACACCTTC
CAWSGGTNYGYTF
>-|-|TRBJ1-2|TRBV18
TGTGCCAGCTCACCGCCAGGGCGAGGTGGCTACACCTTC
CASSPPGRGGYTF
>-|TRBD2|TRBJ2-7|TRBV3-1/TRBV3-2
TGTGCCAGCAGCAAAAGCGGGAGAGGGTACGAGCAGTACTTC
CASSKSGRGYEQYF
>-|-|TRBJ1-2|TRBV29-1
TGCAGCGTTGGGGAGGGATCCCCTTCTGGATCTAATGGCTACACCTTC
CSVGEGSPSGSNGYTF
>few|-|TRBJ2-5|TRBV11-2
TGTGCCAGCAGCCCGCCGGGACACCGATTACGTCTTGAGGGGACCCAGTACTTC
CASSPPGHRLRLEGTQYF
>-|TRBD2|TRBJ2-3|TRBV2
TGTGCCAGCAGTGAAGTAAGCGGGGGGCGTAGGGATACGCAGTATTTT
CASSEVSGGRRDTQYF
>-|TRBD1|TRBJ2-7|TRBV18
TGTGCCAGCTCACCACCGCAGGGGGAATACGAGCAGTACTTC
CASSPPQGEYEQYF
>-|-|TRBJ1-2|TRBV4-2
TGTGCCAGCAGCCAGGCAGGGGCATCCTATGGCTACACCTTC
CASSQAGASYGYTF
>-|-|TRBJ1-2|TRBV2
TGTGCCAGCAGTGAGGTAGGGGCCCGCTCCTATGGCTACACCTTC
CASSEVGARSYGYTF
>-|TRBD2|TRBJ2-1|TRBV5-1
TGCGCCAGCCTCGGACTAGCGGGAGGATCGAATGAGCAGTTCTTC
CASLGLAGGSNEQFF
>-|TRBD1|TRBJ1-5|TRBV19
TGTGCCAGTAGTCCCAGAAGGGGGCAAGGGCCCCAGCATTTT
CASSPRRGQGPQHF
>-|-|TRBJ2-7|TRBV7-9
TGTGCCAGCAGTAGCGGACCAAGAGAGGGATACTACGAGCAGTACTTC
CASSSGPREGYYEQYF
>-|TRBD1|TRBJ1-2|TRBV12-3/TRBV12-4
TGTGCCAGCAGTCACAGGGGTGGATATGGCTACACCTTC
CASSHRGGYGYTF
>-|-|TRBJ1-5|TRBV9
TGTGCCAGCAGCACCGGGGGCAATCAGCCCCAGCATTTT
CASSTGGNQPQHF
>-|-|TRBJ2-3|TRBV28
TGTGCCACGAGAGAATCAGGTCCAGATACGCAGTATTTT
CATRESGPDTQYF
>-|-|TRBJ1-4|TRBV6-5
TGTGCCAGCAGTCTTCGAACTAATGAAAAACTGTTTTTT
CASSLRTNEKLFF
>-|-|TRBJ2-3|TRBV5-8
TGTGCCAGCAGCCCCGAGGGCACAGATACGCAGTATTTT
CASSPEGTDTQYF
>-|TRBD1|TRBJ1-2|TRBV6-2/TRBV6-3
TGTGCCAGCAGTTACCCGGGGACAGCTATACTCTATGGCTACACCTTC
CASSYPGTAILYGYTF
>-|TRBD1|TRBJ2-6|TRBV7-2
TGTGCCAGCAGCCAGGGACAGGGGGCGCGAGGGGCCAACGTCCTGACTTTC
CASSQGQGARGANVLTF
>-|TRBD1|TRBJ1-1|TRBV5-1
TGCGCCAGCAGCGATGTGACAGGGATGAACACTGAAGCTTTCTTT
CASSDVTGMNTEAFF
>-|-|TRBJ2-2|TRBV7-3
TGTGCCAGCAGCTTAGAGCGAACCGGGGAGCTGTTTTTT
CASSLERTGELFF
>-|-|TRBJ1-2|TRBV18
TGTGCCAGCTCACCACCTAACAGCCGGAACCCCTATGGCTACACCTTC
CASSPPNSRNPYGYTF
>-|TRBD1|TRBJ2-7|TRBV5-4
TGTGCCAGCAGCCCCCCCGGGACAGCCTACGAGCAGTACTTC
CASSPPGTAYEQYF
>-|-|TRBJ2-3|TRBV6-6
TGTGCCAGCAAGACTCACTTGAACACAGATACGCAGTATTTT
CASKTHLNTDTQYF
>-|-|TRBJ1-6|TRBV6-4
TGTGCCAGCAGTGACCTCCAGGGGTCACCCCTCCACTTT
CASSDLQGSPLHF
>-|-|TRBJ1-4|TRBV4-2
TGTGCCAGCAGCCACGGACCCGGTAGGGGCGGTAATGAAAAACTGTTTTTT
CASSHGPGRGGNEKLFF
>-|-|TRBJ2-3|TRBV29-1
TGCAGCTGGGGGGTCACAGATACGCAGTATTTT
CSWGVTDTQYF